Below are 19 T cell receptor beta chains sequenced from a single sample in a study of blood T cell repertoires in COVID-19. Some clones are missing from TCRdb's copy, which holds only in-frame ones; the method was immunoSEQ multiplex PCR. Of about 81,000 clones in the sample, 90% to 95% were seen once. The sample was peripheral blood. The receptors shown here come from a human donor with active COVID-19. The donor label of this sample is uncertain.

The chain has TRBV6-2 or TRBV6-3 and TRBJ2-2; weak D call: TRBD2 (7 bases). The V end lost 2 bases, the J end lost 4 bases, and 14 bases lay between the germline ends. The CDR3 consists of 16 residues. CDR1 is MNHEY and CDR2 is SVGEGT in the germline V gene. The CDR3 region is CASSYTGGPGTGELFF. The CDR3 DNA is TGTGCCAGCAGTTACACGGGGGGCCCAGGCACCGGGGAGCTGTTTTTT.

The chain couples TRBV24-1 to TRBJ2-3; 7 bases align to TRBD1. V shed 5 bases, J shed 5 bases, and the junction held 9 bases outside the gene matches. Per the germline V gene, CDR1 is KGHDR and CDR2 is SFDVKD. The CDR3 runs 15 residues. CDR3 sequence (DNA): TGTGCCACCAGTGGGGCGACAGGGTTAAAAGATACGCAGTATTTT. Translated, it gives CATSGATGLKDTQYF.

The chain is built from TRBV29-1 and TRBJ2-7; 7 nucleotides agree with TRBD2. Germline loops: CDR1 SQVTM, CDR2 ANQGSEA. The ends lost 7 bases at V and 2 bases at J; junction bases unmatched: 20. The CDR3 has 17 residues. The CDR3 loop is CSDGGRRRLASPYEQYF. In DNA form, the CDR3 reads TGCAGCGACGGGGGTCGGCGAAGACTAGCTTCCCCCTACGAGCAGTACTTC.

Comments on this clone: The sample has other DNA sequences that encode this CDR3 too. This chain connects TRBV3-1 (or the pseudogene TRBV3-2) to TRBJ2-7; a possible D gene is TRBD2 (7 bases). CDR3 length equals 13 residues. Trimming stripped 4 bases from V and 3 bases from J, with 10 bases between. Germline CDR1 and CDR2: LGHDT and YNNKEL (reference sequence). The CDR3 DNA reads as TGTGCCAGCAGCCCAAGGGGGGGCTACGAGCAGTACTTC. As protein: CASSPRGGYEQYF.

V gene TRBV6-5 combines with J gene TRBJ2-1, with 7 bases lining up with TRBD1. This CDR3 is built from 14 residues. Germline V lookup: CDR1 MNHEY, CDR2 SVGAGI. With V trimmed by 8 bases and J by 7 bases, 11 bases remained unmatched. The CDR3 loop is CASHRDSLSNEQFF. DNA of the CDR3: TGTGCCAGCCACCGGGACAGCCTGTCGAATGAGCAGTTCTTC.

The chain recombines TRBV10-1 with TRBJ2-7; D ambiguous. This CDR3 comprises 13 residues. Germline CDR1 WNHNN, CDR2 SYGVQD (reference sequence). The V end was cut by 3 bases, the J end by 3 bases, with 9 bases between. CDR3 in DNA: TGCGCCAGCAGTGAACAGCACTTCTACGAGCAGTACTTC. Protein: CASSEQHFYEQYF.

The chain joins TRBV2 to TRBJ1-2; 8 bases fit TRBD1. There are 14 residues in the CDR3. CDR1 is SNHLY and CDR2 is FYNNEI in the germline V gene. The junction had 3 bases not matched to a gene; V was cut back by 6 bases and J by 0 bases. CDR3 DNA: TGTGCCAGCAGGGTGGGACAGGCTAACTATGGCTACACCTTC. It translates to CASRVGQANYGYTF.

V usage is TRBV28 and J usage is TRBJ2-7; no clear D gene. Germline values: CDR1 MDHEN, CDR2 SYDVKM. V was clipped by 6 bases and J by 6 bases, with 9 bases between them. CDR3 length: 11 amino acids. CDR3: CASRSDIEQYF. The CDR3 DNA follows: TGTGCCAGCAGATCAGACATCGAGCAGTACTTC.

In its sample, this clone was seen a few times. This chain links TRBV4-3 with TRBJ2-1; TRBD2 matches 8 bases. Germline loops: CDR1 LGHNA, CDR2 YSLEER. This CDR3 has 16 amino acids. With 0 bases clipped from V and 4 bases from J, the junction kept 5 bases outside the gene matches. CDR3 nucleotide sequence: TGCGCCAGCAGCCAAGAATTAACTAGCGGTTACAATGAGCAGTTCTTC. Protein sequence: CASSQELTSGYNEQFF.

The chain recombines TRBV25-1 with TRBJ1-4; D is ambiguous. Germline V lookup: CDR1 MGHDK, CDR2 SYGVNS. The CDR3 length is 16 residues. V shed 3 bases and J shed 0 bases, with 11 bases lying between them. CDR3 sequence (DNA): TGTGCCAGCAGTGAGAGGCGGTCTGCAACTAATGAAAAACTGTTTTTT. This codes for CASSERRSATNEKLFF.

V is TRBV20-1 and J is TRBJ1-5; 7 bases map to TRBD1. Germline-derived CDR1 and CDR2 are DFQATT and SNEGSKA (reference sequence). Unmatched junction bases numbered 16, after V lost 3 bases and J lost 5 bases. The CDR3 has 17 amino acids. CDR3: CSASPSLNRGRDQPQHF. The CDR3 coding sequence is TGCAGTGCTAGTCCATCCCTCAACAGGGGCCGGGATCAGCCCCAGCATTTT.

The CDR3: CASSMVDAGEQYF. In DNA, the CDR3 is TGTGCCAGTAGTATGGTCGACGCGGGCGAGCAGTACTTC. V gene TRBV19 combines with J gene TRBJ2-7; a weak D match, TRBD2 (5 bases). This CDR3 is 13 amino acids long. Germline V gene sequence: CDR1 LNHDA, CDR2 SQIVND (reference sequence). Trimming took 3 bases from V and 6 from J, leaving 12 bases between them. Filled out from reference TRBV19 and TRBJ2-7, the complete variable domain reads DGGITQSPKYLFRKEGQNVTLSCEQNLNHDAMYWYRQDPGQGLRLIYYSQIVNDFQKGDIAEGYSVSREKKESFPLTVTSAQKNPTAFYLCASSMVDAGEQYFGPGTRLTVT.

The V call is TRBV18, the J call TRBJ1-1, with a tentative D call TRBD1 (6 bases). The CDR3 runs to 14 residues. In germline, CDR1 is KGHSH, CDR2 LQKENI. V lost 4 bases and J lost 4, with 13 bases in between. The CDR3 nucleotides read TGTGCCAGCTCACAACAGGGTGGGGGCACTGAAGCTTTCTTT. Translating gives CASSQQGGGTEAFF. The full variable domain, in which reference TRBV18 and TRBJ1-1 provide the parts outside the CDR3, is NAGVMQNPRHLVRRRGQEARLRCSPMKGHSHVYWYRQLPEEGLKFMVYLQKENIIDESGMPKERFSAEFPKEGPSILRIQQVVRGDSAAYFCASSQQGGGTEAFFGQGTRLTVV.

The chain uses TRBV5-5 and TRBJ2-5; maybe TRBD2 (5 bases). V lost 1 base, J lost 5 bases, and 15 bases lay in between. Germline V gene data show CDR1 as SGHKS and CDR2 as YYEKEE (reference sequence). The length of the CDR3 is 15 residues. The CDR3 sequence: CASSLRGVGVETQYF. CDR3 nucleotides: TGTGCCAGCAGCTTGCGGGGTGTGGGAGTTGAGACCCAGTACTTC.

The table lists this clone with a count of one. V is TRBV5-6 and J is TRBJ2-7; possible D gene TRBD2, 6 bases. CDR1 and CDR2 from the germline V gene are SGHDT and YYEEEE. CDR3 length equals 12 residues. V was cut by 0 bases and J by 7 bases, with 8 bases left in between. As DNA, the CDR3 is TGTGCCAGCAGCTTGGCCGGGGGAGAGCAGTACTTC. Translated, it gives CASSLAGGEQYF.

This clone was counted once. The CDR3 coding sequence is TGTGCCAGCAGCGTAGTCCCGTCGGGGGTGACTGGGGCCAACGTCCTGACTTTC. The encoded protein is CASSVVPSGVTGANVLTF. V and J are TRBV9 and TRBJ2-6; D perhaps matches TRBD2 (6 bases). V was trimmed by 0 bases and J by 2 bases, leaving 15 bases between them. This CDR3 has 18 residues. The V gene's germline CDR1 is SGDLS and CDR2 YYNGEE.

In DNA, the CDR3 is TGTGCCAGCAGCGTATTCGGGGGGAGCCTCTCCTACGAGCAGTACTTC. Translation: CASSVFGGSLSYEQYF. V and J are TRBV9 and TRBJ2-7; 7 bases align to TRBD2. J was trimmed by 0 bases and V by 1 base; bases with no gene match: 7. Germline V gene lookup returns CDR1 SGDLS and CDR2 YYNGEE. The CDR3 is 16 residues long.

This chain connects TRBV11-2 to TRBJ1-1, with D uncertain. Trimming pared 6 bases from V and 5 bases from J, leaving 7 bases between. The CDR3 sequence is 11 residues long. In germline, CDR1 is SGHAT, CDR2 FQNNGV. CDR3 in DNA: TGTGCCAGCAGTCCGGGGACTGAAGCTTTCTTT. It yields the protein CASSPGTEAFF.

This chain connects TRBV7-9 to TRBJ2-1; 9 bases align to TRBD1. There are 16 residues in the CDR3. The germline CDR1 and CDR2 sequences are SEHNR and FQNEAQ (reference sequence). V was pared by 3 bases and J by 9 bases, with 12 bases of the junction left unmatched. CDR3: CASSLVQGAGAVEQFF. The CDR3 DNA reads TGTGCCAGCAGCTTGGTACAGGGGGCGGGAGCGGTTGAGCAGTTCTTC.